This T cell receptor beta chain derives from a study of response to subunit inactivated influenza vaccine. Study conclusions and caveats: Authors suggested that a seasonal influenza vaccination recruits few new T cells each time.

Comment on this clonotype: The target antigen is unknown.

TCRdb ran MiXCR on the RT-PCR reads and lists one entry per CDR3 protein. The sample has some 600,000 distinct CDR3 sequences, 14% seen once. The sample consisted of PBMCs from blood, taken around 14 days before vaccination. This sequence originates from a man aged 50-60 years who received an inactivated influenza vaccine.

CDR3 amino acids: CASSSQGTTSYNEQFF. The DNA of the CDR3 is TGTGCCAGCAGTTCGCAAGGGACAACCTCCTACAATGAGCAGTTCTTC. The chain combines TRBV6-5 with TRBJ2-1; maybe TRBD1 (6 bases). This CDR3 is built from 16 residues. Trimming cost V 4 bases and J 0 bases, with 13 bases left between them. Looked up from germline, CDR1 is MNHEY and CDR2 is SVGAGI.